Following are 19 T cell receptor beta chains from one sample sequenced in a study of OX40 agonist ivuxolimab in advanced cancers. Some clones are missing from TCRdb's copy, which holds only in-frame ones; the method was immunoSEQ multiplex PCR. The sample lists some 73,000 clones; about nine tenths were seen once. The source was CD4+ or CD8+ T cells sorted from blood, collected in a trial of the OX40 agonist ivuxolimab. The receptor set was obtained from an adult with an advanced solid tumor such as melanoma, head and neck, liver or kidney cancer.

The chain recombines TRBV19 with TRBJ1-2; TRBD1 is a possible D gene (5 bases). Trimming cost V 5 bases and J 4 bases, with 14 bases left between them. The germline V gene encodes CDR1 LNHDA and CDR2 SQIVND (reference sequence). The CDR3 length is 14 residues. CDR3 protein: CASSVRRGVYGYTF. Written as DNA, the CDR3 is TGTGCCAGTAGTGTGAGGCGGGGGGTCTATGGCTACACCTTC.

The chain has TRBV28 and TRBJ2-1; no reliable D call. Per germline, CDR1 MDHEN and CDR2 SYDVKM. This CDR3 contains 13 residues. The V end lost 4 bases, the J end lost 4 bases, and 8 bases lay between the germline ends. CDR3 sequence: CASSSIVYNEQFF. The CDR3 DNA follows: TGTGCCAGCAGTTCAATCGTTTACAATGAGCAGTTCTTC.

The chain employs TRBV5-6 and TRBJ2-7; D uncertain. Trimming took off 2 bases at V and 5 bases at J, with 5 bases between the two ends. Germline values: CDR1 SGHDT, CDR2 YYEEEE. This CDR3 is 11 amino acids long. The CDR3 protein is CASSLGHEQYF. The CDR3 DNA reads TGTGCCAGCAGCTTAGGCCACGAGCAGTACTTC.

Only one count was recorded for this clone. This sequence joins TRBV27 and TRBJ1-6; D call uncertain. V dropped 5 bases and J dropped 6 bases, with 5 bases sitting between them. CDR3 length: 12 amino acids. CDR1 MNHEY and CDR2 SMNVEV come from the germline V gene (reference sequence). Here the CDR3 reads CASSPINSPLHF. The CDR3 DNA reads TGTGCCAGCAGTCCGATTAATTCACCCCTCCACTTT.

This chain uses TRBV10-3 with TRBJ1-1; a weak D match, TRBD1 (5 bases). The germline gives CDR1 ENHRY, CDR2 SYGVKD. The length of the CDR3 is 16 residues. The ends were cut back, 2 bases at V and 0 bases at J, with 13 bases in the middle. The CDR3 loop is CAISEGGATLNTEAFF. Here the CDR3 DNA reads TGTGCCATCAGTGAGGGAGGGGCGACCTTGAACACTGAAGCTTTCTTT.

The genes are TRBV27 and TRBJ2-3; D tentatively reads TRBD1 or TRBD2 (6 bases each). Germline V gene sequence: CDR1 MNHEY, CDR2 SMNVEV (reference sequence). Between the trimmed V and J ends, which lost 5 bases and 9 bases, there was a span of 18 bases. The CDR3 totals 14 residues. The CDR3 DNA is TGTGCCAGCAGTAGGGGGTCCCAGCGGGTAACGCAGTATTTT. It specifies CASSRGSQRVTQYF.

The rearrangement joins TRBV19 to TRBJ1-5, with D unresolved. V lost 1 base and J 2 bases, leaving 15 bases between the germline ends. This CDR3 contains 17 residues. Germline V gene sequence: CDR1 LNHDA, CDR2 SQIVND (reference sequence). This chain's CDR3 is CASSIALGHPGNQPQHF. The CDR3 nucleotides read TGTGCCAGTAGTATAGCTCTCGGCCACCCGGGCAATCAGCCCCAGCATTTT.

The rearrangement links TRBV29-1 to TRBJ2-7, with 8 nucleotides matching TRBD1. J lost 4 bases, V lost 2 bases, and 10 bases had no gene match. This CDR3 spans 15 amino acids. Germline V gene data show CDR1 as SQVTM and CDR2 as ANQGSEA. CDR3: CSVEYYRDRSYEQYF. CDR3 nucleotide sequence: TGCAGCGTTGAATACTACCGGGACAGGAGTTACGAGCAGTACTTC.

The rearrangement joins TRBV27 to TRBJ1-1; TRBD1 might be the D (5 bases). Per germline, CDR1 MNHEY and CDR2 SMNVEV (reference sequence). The CDR3 covers 15 residues. Trimming pared 0 bases from V and 1 base from J, leaving 9 bases between. The CDR3 bases are TGTGCCAGCAGTTTATCGATAAGGGGGAACACTGAAGCTTTCTTT. It is translated as CASSLSIRGNTEAFF.

The CDR3 region has the DNA TGTGCCAGCTCCCTTTTGGCCGGGACTAGCGGGAGCCCTGGGACAGATACGCAGTATTTT. This sequence encodes CASSLLAGTSGSPGTDTQYF. The chain employs TRBV28 and TRBJ2-3, with 14 bases that match TRBD2. The germline V gene has CDR1 MDHEN and CDR2 SYDVKM. This CDR3 contains 20 residues. J gave up 3 bases and V 8 bases, and 19 bases lay outside the gene matches.

This clone was picked up many times. The V and J genes are TRBV6-5 and TRBJ2-5, with D possibly matching TRBD2 (6 bases). This CDR3 comprises 15 residues. Per the germline V gene, CDR1 is MNHEY and CDR2 is SVGAGI. Trimming took off 0 bases at V and 0 bases at J, with 8 bases between the two ends. The chain's CDR3 is CASSYSGGNQETQYF. In DNA, the CDR3 is TGTGCCAGCAGTTACTCCGGGGGTAACCAAGAGACCCAGTACTTC.

V usage is TRBV10-2 and J usage is TRBJ2-2; possibly TRBD2 for D (5 bases). Per germline, CDR1 WSHSY and CDR2 SAAADI. V was trimmed by 1 base and J by 1 base, leaving 16 bases between them. The CDR3 loop spans 18 amino acids. CDR3 sequence: CASSEFWTGNKNTGELFF. CDR3 coding DNA: TGCGCCAGCAGTGAGTTTTGGACGGGGAACAAGAACACCGGGGAGCTGTTTTTT.

J is TRBJ1-6 and V is TRBV30; no reliable D call. This CDR3 region has 15 residues. Germline loops: CDR1 GTSNPN, CDR2 SVGIG (reference sequence). The germline V and J ends were trimmed by 7 bases and 0 bases, with 13 bases remaining between them. This CDR3 is CALEPASSYNSPLHF. In DNA form, the CDR3 reads TGTGCCTTGGAACCAGCAAGCTCCTATAATTCACCCCTCCACTTT.

The chain recombines TRBV10-3 with TRBJ2-2; a possible D gene is TRBD1 (5 bases). Trimming took 6 bases from V and 0 from J, leaving 8 bases between them. The CDR3 has 14 residues. CDR1 is ENHRY and CDR2 is SYGVKD in the germline V gene. CDR3: CAIRDRSNTGELFF. CDR3 in DNA: TGTGCCATCAGAGACAGATCGAACACCGGGGAGCTGTTTTTT.

The V and J genes are TRBV4-1 and TRBJ2-7; 9 bases are shared with TRBD1. Germline values: CDR1 MGHRA, CDR2 YSYEKL. Losses at the gene ends were 0 bases for V and 1 base for J; bases not matched to a gene: 1. CDR3 size: 15 residues. Written as DNA, the CDR3 is TGCGCCAGCAGCCAAGAGGGGACAGGGTCCTACGAGCAGTACTTC. Residues: CASSQEGTGSYEQYF.

The chain employs TRBV28 and TRBJ2-7; D possibly corresponds to TRBD1 (5 bases). V lost 8 bases and J 3 bases, leaving 11 bases between the germline ends. The CDR3 contains 12 residues. Germline values: CDR1 MDHEN, CDR2 SYDVKM. CDR3 nucleotide sequence: TGTGCCAGCTGTCATACAGGCTACGAGCAGTACTTC. Amino acids: CASCHTGYEQYF.

The rearrangement links TRBV5-4 to TRBJ2-2, with TRBD2 as a possible D gene (5 bases). The CDR3 contains 14 residues. V lost 4 bases and J 2 bases, leaving 9 bases between the germline ends. Germline lookup yields CDR1 SGHNT and CDR2 YYREEE (reference sequence). CDR3 sequence: CASSLARNTGELFF. The CDR3 DNA follows: TGTGCCAGCAGCCTAGCCCGAAACACCGGGGAGCTGTTTTTT.

The chain is built from TRBV4-1 and TRBJ1-1; D ambiguous. Trimming stripped 0 bases from V and 1 base from J, with 9 bases between. This CDR3 is built from 15 residues. Germline V gene lookup returns CDR1 MGHRA and CDR2 YSYEKL. CDR3 sequence: CASSQDVNPNTEAFF. The CDR3 region has the DNA TGCGCCAGCAGCCAAGACGTGAATCCGAACACTGAAGCTTTCTTT.

The J gene is TRBJ1-5, the V gene TRBV9; D is ambiguous. Germline CDR1 is SGDLS and CDR2 is YYNGEE. This CDR3 contains 15 residues. The V end was cut by 0 bases, the J end by 6 bases, with 13 bases between. The CDR3 sequence: CASSVGPFWGQPQHF. CDR3 in DNA: TGTGCCAGCAGCGTAGGTCCCTTCTGGGGTCAGCCCCAGCATTTT.